This TCR beta chain is from a study of vaccination effects on CD4 cells after COVID-19 (dated by TCRdb to between 2021 and 2023). A note on the overall study: In the ViraFEST assay, PBMC were stimulated with viral peptide pools, and TCR sequencing was then used to find antigen-specific CD4+ T cell clonotypes based on their expansion. Post-vaccine samples across the study were collected a median of 72 days after the second dose, with a range of 14 to 241. In the study, cultures from other donors were sequenced using the Oncomine TCR Beta short-read assay on an Illumina iSeq 100. After vaccination, three convalescent patients were sampled at an early time point (day +14) and at a late time point (day +241, +227 and +161, respectively). SARS-CoV-2 spike-specific CD4+ TCR repertoires from before and after mRNA vaccination were compared in COVID-19 convalescent patients and in infection-naive vaccine recipients. A total of 10 COVID-19 convalescent patients and a handful of SARS-CoV-2-naive healthy vaccine recipients were included in the full study. Some 1.9 million PBMC per well were cultured with about 10 ug/ml peptides in IMDM containing approximately 4.5% human AB serum, approximately 10 IU/ml IL-2 and gentamicin. Overall study outcomes, separate from this receptor: Among convalescent patients, the spike-reactive repertoire after vaccination was made up mainly of new vaccine-induced clones that were largely distinct from the clones induced by infection. Only a small number of convalescent patients were included, and no early post-infection timepoints were available, which limited the study. Clones induced by infection and clones induced by vaccination both contracted markedly at late timepoints after vaccination, which fits with T cell responses waning over time.

The library was produced with the immunoSEQ multiplex PCR assay. TCR beta CDR3 sequencing was performed on DNA from the cultured, isolated CD4+ T cells. As for the authors' bioinformatics: The analysis removed non-productive TCR sequences, trimmed reads to the CDR3 region, and retained only CDR3s that were 7 or more amino acids long. The MANAFEST web app was used to pick out antigen-specific clonotypes by comparing their expansion in peptide wells with that in reference cultures. To count as positive, a clone had to show expansion at FDR<0.05 compared with the reference and with all other wells, an odds ratio above 5, and a frequency above 0.1% in two replicate wells. A clonotype was defined as cross-reactive if the clonotype was significantly expanded both in SARS-CoV-2 spike wells and in at least one common cold coronavirus spike condition. Using the stringdist R package, CDR3 similarity was measured by Levenshtein distance, and unrooted trees were constructed with ape in R 3.6.1. What TCRdb holds here is the immuneACCESS table cut down to in-frame rearrangements. Part of the clones is not present; checked against another copy, under half of the missing clones reflect an unresolved V gene, and the others are unexplained. V and J calls and clone size follow that table, whereas D and trimming were derived from the DNA. For this sample the table gives under 40,000 clones, of which roughly four fifths were detected only once. The ten largest clones add up to under 7.5% of the sample.

This clone was recorded only once. Its antigen remains unidentified. No much larger clone exists at a distance of one base, and base qualities are not known. After less than 13 days of culture, CD4+ T cells were isolated with the EasySep CD4+ T cell isolation kit. PCR-confirmed SARS-CoV-2 infection had occurred in convalescent patients between March and December 2020, before the Alpha, Beta and Delta variants emerged in the United States. Each participant received two doses of an mRNA SARS-CoV-2 vaccine, either BNT162b2 or mRNA-1273. On days 3 and 7, half of the culture medium was replaced with fresh IL-2-containing medium. Each peptide stimulation condition was cultured in triplicate wells unless otherwise noted. Using Ficoll-Paque Plus gradient centrifugation, PBMC were separated from whole blood and then either used fresh or cryopreserved at -140C. The QIAamp micro DNA kit was used to extract genomic DNA from the cultured CD4+ T cells.

The sequence was collected from a human donor who had a prior SARS-CoV-2 infection. The specimen was CD4+ T cells from PBMCs cultured without peptide, collected after COVID-19 vaccination.

The encoded CDR3 is CASSASGPGYGYTF. In nucleotide form, the sequence is TGTGCCAGCAGTGCCTCAGGGCCCGGCTATGGCTACACCTTC. The chain is made from TRBV2 and TRBJ1-2; a weak D assignment points to TRBD1 (5 bases agree). Between the V and J ends, shortened by 4 bases and 4 bases respectively, the junction contains 13 bases. Taken from the germline V gene, the CDR1 and CDR2 loops are SNHLY and FYNNEI. From cysteine to phenylalanine, the CDR3 is 14 amino acids long. Here the CDR3 DNA is all that survives: 42 bases in frame from base 1.